This TCR beta chain appears in the sequencing data of a study of brain T cells in children with intractable seizures. Profiled with immunoSEQ multiplex PCR; TCRdb holds only in-frame clones, not every one. The sample has just under 65,000 clones, 90% to 97% seen once; the top ten hold roughly 0.38%. General study results and limits: Only CDR3 sequence similarity suggested viral specificity, without known HCMV serostatus.

Sequencing was limited to surgery cases with top T cell transcript signatures in brain tissue. Regarding this clone: What it recognizes is unknown.

The CDR3 contains 13 residues. CDR1 and CDR2 (germline): MNHEY, SVGAGI. V lost 6 bases and J lost 5; bases outside the gene matches: 4. V and J are TRBV6-5 and TRBJ2-1; 7 bases match TRBD2. The source is a boy in the first two years of life with focal cortical dysplasia and intractable seizures. Sequencing used peripheral blood, obtained at surgery. The CDR3 DNA reads TGTGCCAGCAGAGCTAGCGGAGACAATGAGCAGTTCTTC. This codes for CASRASGDNEQFF.